The subject of this entry is one TCR beta chain. Antigen: not known. TCRdb reprocessed the RACE reads with MiXCR, giving one entry per CDR3 protein. The repertoire has tens of thousands of distinct CDR3 sequences, 11% of them found once; the top ten carry approximately 1.4%. The sample's time point: patch test 2, 6 weeks after DPC sensitization. Specified treatment: therapeutic diphenylcyclopropenone sensitization with weekly scalp DPC. This specimen belongs to a study of human T cells and chemical hapten exposure. General study findings and limits: There was no change with DPC sensitization in TCRs above 1 in 1000 frequency.

CDR1 is SQVTM and CDR2 is ANQGSEA in the germline V gene. Between the trimmed V and J ends, which lost 6 bases and 2 bases, there was a span of 19 bases. The CDR3 has 15 residues. This chain connects TRBV29-1 to TRBJ1-2; the D gene is possibly TRBD1 (6 bases). The source material was whole blood, sampled in connection with sensitization to the hapten diphenylcyclopropenone (DPC). This receptor was obtained from a man in his late teens or twenties with alopecia areata. Some clones in this sample may be carry-over from other donors' samples. The CDR3 loop is CSVGARDGLNYGYTF. CDR3 sequence (DNA): TGCAGCGTGGGGGCGAGGGACGGATTGAACTATGGCTACACCTTC.